A single sample is the source of the 9 T cell receptor beta chains below, sequenced in a study of shared T cell receptors in the human thymus (dated by TCRdb to the early 2020s). The library was generated by the immunoSEQ multiplex PCR assay. The table comes from immuneACCESS by way of TCRdb, which keeps in-frame sequences with V and J called. Part of the clones is missing from these tables; in studies checked, under half for an unresolved V gene and the rest for unknown reasons. The table for this sample lists approximately 660,000 clones; over 75% of them were counted only once. The ten largest clones represent about 0.01% of the sample. The same sample was also studied in work on human thymus T cells.

The specimen sequenced was thymocytes. The receptors originated from a boy younger than two with a congenital heart defect. Donor details come from another sample of the same person, matched by shared clones.

This chain uses TRBV29-1 with TRBJ1-2; 8 nucleotides line up with TRBD1. The CDR3 covers 15 residues. J lost 2 bases, V lost 4 bases, and 9 bases had no gene match. Germline V gene data show CDR1 as SQVTM and CDR2 as ANQGSEA. This CDR3 reads CSVAATGAKNYGYTF. CDR3 nucleotide sequence: TGCAGCGTTGCTGCGACAGGGGCCAAAAACTATGGCTACACCTTC.

A note on this clone: The identical CDR3 is also encoded by other nucleotide sequences in the sample. This chain joins TRBV18 and TRBJ2-7, with TRBD1 matching 8 bases. CDR3 length equals 14 residues. After removal of 6 bases from V and 2 bases from J, the junction contained 6 bases not matched to a gene. CDR1 is KGHSH and CDR2 is LQKENI in the germline V gene. In DNA, the CDR3 is TGTGCCAGCTCCCCTGGGACAGGTCCCTACGAGCAGTACTTC. It yields the protein CASSPGTGPYEQYF.

The chain couples TRBV2 to TRBJ2-5, with a weak D call TRBD1 (6 bases). CDR3 size: 14 residues. The germline V gene has CDR1 SNHLY and CDR2 FYNNEI. V lost 7 bases and J 1 base, leaving 13 bases between the germline ends. This chain's CDR3 is CASISRGPQETQYF. The CDR3 DNA follows: TGTGCCAGCATATCCAGGGGACCCCAAGAGACCCAGTACTTC.

The rearrangement uses TRBV20-1 and TRBJ2-2; D is perhaps TRBD2 (5 bases). The CDR3 is 11 amino acids. V shed 6 bases and J shed 6 bases, with 8 bases lying between them. From germline, CDR1 is DFQATT and CDR2 SNEGSKA (reference sequence). Here the CDR3 reads CSAWRSGELFF. The CDR3 coding sequence is TGCAGTGCATGGAGGTCCGGGGAGCTGTTTTTT.

Here the CDR3 DNA reads TGTGCCAGCAGCGTAATCCTCGAAGAGACCCAGTACTTC. Translation gives CASSVILEETQYF. This chain connects TRBV9 to TRBJ2-5; D gene unclear. V was shortened by 1 base and J by 3 bases, with 7 bases between the two germline ends. The length of the CDR3 is 13 residues. CDR1 and CDR2 (germline): SGDLS, YYNGEE.

The chain has TRBV19 and TRBJ2-3; D is possibly TRBD2 (5 bases). V lost 5 bases, J lost 1 base, and 10 bases lay in between. Germline CDR1 reads LNHDA; CDR2 reads SQIVND (reference sequence). The CDR3 consists of 14 residues. The CDR3 DNA is TGTGCCAGTAGTCTCCCCGGGGGCACAGATACGCAGTATTTT. Translating gives CASSLPGGTDTQYF.

The count of this clone is one. This chain joins TRBV7-2 and TRBJ2-2; D possibly corresponds to TRBD2 (5 bases). V was cut by 3 bases and J by 0 bases, with 11 bases left in between. The V gene's germline CDR1 is SGHTA and CDR2 FQGNSA. CDR3 length: 16 residues. The CDR3 DNA follows: TGTGCCAGCAGCTTCCGGGGTGGGCCGAACACCGGGGAGCTGTTTTTT. It translates to CASSFRGGPNTGELFF.

This chain uses TRBV2 with TRBJ2-3, with 9 positions matching TRBD1. Germline CDR1 reads SNHLY; CDR2 reads FYNNEI. V shed 5 bases and J 6 bases; nucleotides not matched to a gene: 21. The CDR3 covers 19 residues. This CDR3 reads CASSLTGGRRGRRADTQYF. The DNA of the CDR3 is TGTGCCAGCAGTCTTACAGGGGGCCGACGCGGGAGAAGGGCCGATACGCAGTATTTT.

A note on this clone: The sample contains more than one DNA sequence encoding this CDR3. The chain links TRBV6-1 to TRBJ2-7, with a weak D call TRBD1 (6 bases). The CDR3 runs to 15 residues. The V and J ends lost 2 bases and 0 bases respectively, with 11 bases between them. From germline, CDR1 is MNHNS and CDR2 SASEGT. The CDR3 reads CASSERQGPSYEQYF. The CDR3, as DNA: TGTGCCAGCAGTGAACGGCAGGGGCCCTCCTACGAGCAGTACTTC.